This T cell receptor beta chain was obtained from a study of OX40 agonist ivuxolimab in advanced cancers. CDR1 and CDR2 from the germline V gene are SGHRS and YFSETQ. This CDR3 comprises 15 residues. The V gene lost 0 bases and the J gene lost 3 bases, with 12 bases spanning the gap. Only in-frame clones appear in the TCRdb table, and some are missing; sequencing was by immunoSEQ multiplex PCR. The table shows approximately 31,000 clones, with about four fifths occurring only once. This TCR was sampled from an adult with an advanced solid tumor such as melanoma, head and neck, liver or kidney cancer. The input for sequencing was CD4+ or CD8+ T cells sorted from blood, taken in a trial of the OX40 agonist ivuxolimab. The chain has TRBV5-1 and TRBJ2-5, with TRBD1 as a possible D gene (5 bases). The CDR3 DNA reads TGCGCCAGCAGCTTGGTGTCCGCAGGGAAAGAGACCCAGTACTTC. Translated: CASSLVSAGKETQYF.